This T cell receptor beta chain was recovered during a study of T cell repertoires in cytomegalovirus infection. Turning to the study itself: Public TCR beta signature analysis indicated the presence of both CMV infection and matching HLA type.

This clonotype came up a few times. What it recognizes is unknown. J lost 8 bases, V lost 2 bases, and 18 bases had no gene match. Germline lookup yields CDR1 LNHDA and CDR2 SQIVND (reference sequence). The CDR3 runs 18 residues. Overall study results and limits: Totalled public TCR beta family frequency picked out people who carried CMV plus the relevant HLA.

TCRdb fed the reads into MiXCR, producing one record per CDR3 protein. The sample comprises fewer than 550,000 distinct CDR3 sequences, more than 25% of which are singletons, and over 10% rests with the top ten. The specimen sequenced was PBMCs. J is TRBJ2-1 and V is TRBV19; 7 bases are a match to TRBD2. This clonotype was sampled from a human donor in good health (CMV status not recorded). Some clones in this sample may be carry-over from other donors' samples. The CDR3 region has the DNA TGTGCCAGTAGTATAAGGATCCCATTCCAGCGGGATCCACATGAGCAGTTCTTC. It is translated as CASSIRIPFQRDPHEQFF. Filled out from reference TRBV19 and TRBJ2-1, the complete variable domain reads DGGITQSPKYLFRKEGQNVTLSCEQNLNHDAMYWYRQDPGQGLRLIYYSQIVNDFQKGDIAEGYSVSREKKESFPLTVTSAQKNPTAFYLCASSIRIPFQRDPHEQFFGPGTRLTVL.